The 12 T cell receptor beta chains below come from one sample, sequenced in a study of blood T cell repertoires in COVID-19. Profiled with immunoSEQ multiplex PCR; TCRdb holds only in-frame clones, not every one. The profile shows over 200,000 clones, about 90% of them singletons. Input material: peripheral blood. The source of these receptors is a man aged 25-40 years with acute or convalescent COVID-19.

This rearrangement joins TRBV21-1 to TRBJ2-7; the table assigns TRBD2, which was not confirmed against the DNA. TRBV21-1 is flagged as a pseudogene. The CDR3 length is 20 residues. The CDR3 DNA follows: TGTGCCAGCAGCAAATTTCCCAGGACTAGCGGGAACTTAAGCTCCTACGAGCAGTACTTC. Protein sequence: CASSKFPRTSGNLSSYEQYF.

The J gene is TRBJ1-1, the V gene TRBV19; D is uncertain. V lost 3 bases and J lost 5, with 10 bases in between. Germline values: CDR1 LNHDA, CDR2 SQIVND (reference sequence). The CDR3 is 13 residues long. The CDR3 spells CASSMGGVTEAFF. The CDR3 DNA sequence: TGTGCCAGTAGTATGGGAGGAGTGACTGAAGCTTTCTTT.

The sample holds one count of this clone. This chain connects TRBV28 to TRBJ2-1; 9 positions match TRBD1. The CDR3 consists of 14 residues. The trim removed 7 bases at V and 8 bases at J, leaving 9 bases unmatched. CDR1 and CDR2 from the germline V gene are MDHEN and SYDVKM. As DNA, the CDR3 is TGTGCCAGCACCTCCGGGACAGGGTACCATGAGCAGTTCTTC. Translated: CASTSGTGYHEQFF.

The J gene is TRBJ2-1, the V gene TRBV9, with a weak D call TRBD2 (6 bases). This CDR3 has 15 residues. Germline V lookup: CDR1 SGDLS, CDR2 YYNGEE. V was shortened by 4 bases and J by 0 bases, with 11 bases between the two germline ends. CDR3 sequence (DNA): TGTGCCAGCAGCATTAGCGGCAGCTCCTACAATGAGCAGTTCTTC. Translated, it gives CASSISGSSYNEQFF.

The chain carries TRBV11-2 and TRBJ2-7, with D unclear. Per the germline V gene, CDR1 is SGHAT and CDR2 is FQNNGV. CDR3 length: 16 amino acids. The V gene lost 1 base and the J gene lost 1 base, with 14 bases spanning the gap. The CDR3 reads CASSLGAPQLSYEQYF. CDR3 nucleotides: TGTGCCAGCAGCTTAGGCGCTCCGCAACTTTCCTACGAGCAGTACTTC. Together with reference TRBV11-2 and TRBJ2-7, the CDR3 gives the full variable domain: EAGVAQSPRYKIIEKRQSVAFWCNPISGHATLYWYQQILGQGPKLLIQFQNNGVVDDSQLPKDRFSAERLKGVDSTLKIQPAKLEDSAVYLCASSLGAPQLSYEQYFGPGTRLTVT.

Comment on this clone: This same CDR3 is encoded by further DNA sequences in the sample. V gene TRBV7-2 combines with J gene TRBJ2-3; D possibly corresponds to TRBD2 (5 bases). The ends were cut back, 1 base at V and 0 bases at J, with 8 bases in the middle. The CDR3 runs 15 residues. CDR1 and CDR2 from the germline V gene are SGHTA and FQGNSA. DNA of the CDR3: TGTGCCAGCAGCTTAGGGACTGGGAGCACAGATACGCAGTATTTT. This sequence encodes CASSLGTGSTDTQYF.

The chain employs TRBV7-8 and TRBJ2-1, with D perhaps TRBD2 (6 bases). V gave up 1 base and J gave up 10 bases, with 11 bases separating them. The CDR3 is made up of 13 amino acids. Germline V CDR1 and CDR2: SGHVS, FQNEAQ. CDR3 DNA sequence: TGTGCCAGCAGCTTAGATAGCGGAGGAGAGCAGTTCTTC. The encoded protein is CASSLDSGGEQFF.

The chain is built from TRBV20-1 and TRBJ2-7; TRBD2 matches at 9 bases. This CDR3 is 11 amino acids long. CDR1 is DFQATT, CDR2 SNEGSKA, per germline (reference sequence). CDR3 nucleotides: TGCACGGCCACTAGCGGGTTCGAGCAGTACTTC. Its protein product is CTATSGFEQYF.

The chain uses TRBV12-3 or TRBV12-4 and TRBJ2-7; D might be TRBD1 (6 bases). V was trimmed by 6 bases and J by 4 bases, leaving 10 bases between them. The CDR3 contains 12 residues. The CDR3 here is CASSYGQYEQYF. In DNA form, the CDR3 reads TGTGCCAGCAGCTACGGACAGTACGAGCAGTACTTC.

V usage is TRBV7-8 and J usage is TRBJ1-5; 8 bases agree with TRBD1. CDR3 length equals 19 residues. The junction had 17 bases not matched to a gene; V was cut back by 2 bases and J by 5 bases. Germline V gene data show CDR1 as SGHVS and CDR2 as FQNEAQ. The CDR3, as DNA: TGTGCCAGCAGCTTATTATCGGCTGGAGGGACAGGCAGTTATCAGCCCCAGCATTTT. It yields the protein CASSLLSAGGTGSYQPQHF.

V gene TRBV3-1 (or the pseudogene TRBV3-2) combines with J gene TRBJ1-2; D remains unclear. Germline V gives CDR1 LGHDT, CDR2 YNNKEL (reference sequence). This CDR3 spans 14 amino acids. V was pared by 1 base and J by 7 bases, with 13 bases between. For the CDR3, the DNA is TGTGCCAGCAGCCAAGCTGGTCAGGCGGGTGGCTACACCTTC. Translated: CASSQAGQAGGYTF.

The V and J genes are TRBV6-4 and TRBJ1-1; D is undetermined. In germline, CDR1 is MRHNA, CDR2 SNTAGT. This CDR3 is built from 15 residues. With 4 bases removed from V and 1 base from J, the gap between germline ends came to 13 bases. CDR3 sequence: CASSALPGGNTEAFF. CDR3 bases: TGTGCCAGCAGTGCACTCCCAGGAGGGAACACTGAAGCTTTCTTT.